The next 24 T cell receptor beta chains were all read from a single sample in a study of shared clonotypes between healthy human individuals. Assay used: immunoSEQ multiplex PCR; TCRdb lists only in-frame clones, some missing. This table holds over a million clones, around three quarters found once. Sequenced: memory CD4+ T cells from PBMCs. The subset here: CD45RA-negative fraction. These TCRs come from a man younger than 35 in good health. Some clones in this sample may be carry-over from other donors' samples.

A remark on this clone: One junction end disagrees with the germline gene, perhaps due to a read error. The CDR3 loop is CASTEQGSYEQYF. The CDR3 nucleotides are TGTGCCAGCACTGAACAGGGAAGCTACGAGCAGTACTTC. This chain joins TRBV2 and TRBJ2-7; D may be TRBD1 (6 bases). The CDR3 length is 13 residues. Germline assignment: CDR1 SNHLY and CDR2 FYNNEI.

Many counts were recorded for this clone. V is TRBV19 and J is TRBJ1-2; a possible D gene is TRBD1 (5 bases). Trimming took off 5 bases at V and 4 bases at J, with 14 bases between the two ends. The CDR3 is 14 residues long. The V gene's germline CDR1 is LNHDA and CDR2 SQIVND (reference sequence). CDR3 residues: CASSESRGVYGYTF. The CDR3 bases are TGTGCCAGTAGTGAATCACGGGGGGTCTATGGCTACACCTTC.

J is TRBJ2-5 and V is TRBV18; TRBD2 matches 7 bases. The trim removed 6 bases at V and 4 bases at J, leaving 5 bases unmatched. The V gene's germline CDR1 is KGHSH and CDR2 LQKENI. The CDR3 sequence is 13 residues long. DNA of the CDR3: TGTGCCAGCTCGCTCGGACTAGTAGAGACCCAGTACTTC. This gives the protein CASSLGLVETQYF.

The rearrangement joins TRBV11-2 to TRBJ2-2; TRBD2 aligns across 11 bases. This CDR3 comprises 15 residues. Germline V CDR1 and CDR2: SGHAT, FQNNGV. The V segment lost 4 bases and the J segment 6 bases; nucleotides outside the gene matches: 4. In DNA, the CDR3 is TGTGCCAGCAGCTCAATAGCGGGAGGGGCCGGGGAGCTGTTTTTT. The encoded protein is CASSSIAGGAGELFF.

V is TRBV29-1 and J is TRBJ2-5; D is unclear. This CDR3 is built from 15 residues. The germline V gene has CDR1 SQVTM and CDR2 ANQGSEA. V lost 2 bases and J 7 bases, leaving 20 bases between the germline ends. The CDR3 DNA reads as TGCAGCGTTGAATCCCAAGGGCACTCGGACGGGACCCAGTACTTC. This gives the protein CSVESQGHSDGTQYF.

The CDR3 is CASSFVQGDGYTF. As DNA, the CDR3 is TGTGCCAGCAGCTTCGTCCAGGGAGATGGCTACACCTTC. V gene TRBV11-2 combines with J gene TRBJ1-2, with a weak D call TRBD1 (5 bases). This CDR3 is built from 13 residues. V was trimmed by 3 bases and J by 6 bases, leaving 11 bases between them. In germline, CDR1 is SGHAT, CDR2 FQNNGV.

J is TRBJ1-1 and V is TRBV6-6; D is unresolved. V gave up 3 bases and J gave up 5 bases, with 7 bases separating them. The germline V gene encodes CDR1 MNHNY and CDR2 SVGAGI (reference sequence). The CDR3 is made up of 12 amino acids. The CDR3 is CASSYAETEAFF. As DNA, the CDR3 is TGTGCCAGCAGTTATGCCGAGACTGAAGCTTTCTTT.

This sequence joins TRBV19 and TRBJ1-5; 7 bases match TRBD1. Trimming cost V 6 bases and J 1 base; bases outside gene matches: 3. The CDR3 runs to 14 residues. Germline CDR1 and CDR2: LNHDA and SQIVND (reference sequence). This chain's CDR3 is CASRRTGSNQPQHF. DNA for the CDR3: TGTGCCAGTAGGCGGACAGGCAGCAATCAGCCCCAGCATTTT.

The J gene is TRBJ1-5, the V gene TRBV7-8; 7 nucleotides line up with TRBD1. The CDR3 is 15 residues long. Germline CDR1 and CDR2: SGHVS and FQNEAQ. The junction had 3 bases not matched to a gene; V was cut back by 2 bases and J by 2 bases. Here the CDR3 reads CASSLSGQGNQPQHF. The CDR3 DNA reads TGTGCCAGCAGCTTATCAGGACAGGGCAATCAGCCCCAGCATTTT. The full variable domain, rest sourced from reference TRBV7-8 and TRBJ1-5, is GAGVSQSPRYKVAKRGQDVALRCDPISGHVSLFWYQQALGQGPEFLTYFQNEAQLDKSGLPSDRFFAERPEGSVSTLKIQRTQQEDSAVYLCASSLSGQGNQPQHFGDGTRLSIL.

As regards this clone: Other nucleotide sequences in the sample specify the same CDR3. The genes are TRBV5-1 and TRBJ2-3; 9 bases fit TRBD2. V lost 2 bases and J lost 2; bases outside the gene matches: 6. The CDR3 has 16 amino acids. Germline CDR1 and CDR2: SGHRS and YFSETQ. The CDR3 coding sequence is TGCGCCAGCAGCTTTTCTCGACTAGCGGACACAGATACGCAGTATTTT. Translation gives CASSFSRLADTDTQYF.

The genes are TRBV5-1 and TRBJ2-4; 9 nucleotides agree with TRBD2. V was clipped by 4 bases and J by 3 bases; unmatched bases: 11. The germline CDR1 and CDR2 sequences are SGHRS and YFSETQ. The CDR3 runs 17 residues. The CDR3 region has the DNA TGCGCCAGCAGCGGGGGACTAGCCCCAATCGGCAAAAACATTCAGTACTTC. Its protein is CASSGGLAPIGKNIQYF. Full variable domain (remainder filled in from reference TRBV5-1 and TRBJ2-4): KAGVTQTPRYLIKTRGQQVTLSCSPISGHRSVSWYQQTPGQGLQFLFEYFSETQRNKGNFPGRFSGRQFSNSRSEMNVSTLELGDSALYLCASSGGLAPIGKNIQYFGAGTRLSVL.

Many counts were recorded for this clone. CDR3 in amino acids: CASSPFSGRANTGELFF. The CDR3 DNA reads as TGTGCCAGCTCACCTTTTAGCGGGAGGGCGAACACCGGGGAGCTGTTTTTT. The V call is TRBV18, the J call TRBJ2-2, with 11 bases matching TRBD2. The V segment lost 3 bases and the J segment 0 bases; nucleotides outside the gene matches: 3. This CDR3 contains 17 residues. Germline loops: CDR1 KGHSH, CDR2 LQKENI.

In regard to this clone: A far bigger clonotype differs at one base, so this is likely a read error. The rearrangement links TRBV5-1 to TRBJ2-1, with 9 bases identical to TRBD2. CDR1 and CDR2 from the germline V gene are SGHRS and YFSETQ. This CDR3 is built from 15 residues. CDR3 in DNA: TGCGCCAGCAGACTTAGCGGGAGCTCCTACAATGAGCAGCTCTTC. Translating gives CASRLSGSSYNEQLF.

The gene calls are TRBV27 and TRBJ2-1; no clear D. The germline V gene has CDR1 MNHEY and CDR2 SMNVEV (reference sequence). The CDR3 runs to 13 residues. V was pared by 4 bases and J by 5 bases, with 9 bases between. The CDR3 DNA follows: TGTGCCAGCAGTTGGGTTTGGGACAATGAGCAGTTCTTC. This gives the protein CASSWVWDNEQFF.

With respect to this clone: Germline and junction disagree at one end, which may indicate a read error. This chain joins TRBV6-6 and TRBJ1-2; 10 positions agree with TRBD1. The V gene's germline CDR1 is MNHNY and CDR2 SVGAGI (reference sequence). CDR3 length: 15 residues. The CDR3, as DNA: TGTGCCAGCAGTTACCGGGACAGGGGAGCCTATAGCTACACCTTC. Amino acids: CASSYRDRGAYSYTF.

This chain connects TRBV10-1 to TRBJ2-7; TRBD2 agrees at 7 bases. This CDR3 has 15 residues. CDR1 is WNHNN, CDR2 SYGVQD, per germline (reference sequence). J gave up 2 bases and V 0 bases, and 4 bases lay outside the gene matches. The CDR3 DNA reads as TGCGCCAGCAGTGAGTCCCGCGGGGGAGCCTACGAGCAGTACTTC. Translated, it gives CASSESRGGAYEQYF.

V gene TRBV7-2 combines with J gene TRBJ1-1; D gene unclear. This CDR3 comprises 14 residues. Germline V gives CDR1 SGHTA, CDR2 FQGNSA. V lost 1 base to trimming and J lost 1 base, with 7 bases between them. The CDR3 DNA follows: TGTGCCAGCAGCTTAGTGTGGAGGAACACTGAAGCTTTCTTT. This encodes CASSLVWRNTEAFF.

The chain joins TRBV30 to TRBJ1-3; 8 bases line up with TRBD1. J was trimmed by 4 bases and V by 2 bases; bases with no gene match: 22. From germline, CDR1 is GTSNPN and CDR2 SVGIG (reference sequence). The CDR3 has 20 amino acids. The CDR3 sequence: CAWSSSFYRQGYKGGNTIYF. The CDR3 nucleotides read TGTGCCTGGAGTTCCTCCTTCTATCGACAGGGGTACAAGGGAGGAAACACCATATATTTT.

The chain uses TRBV6-1 and TRBJ2-1; TRBD2 might be the D (5 bases). Germline V lookup: CDR1 MNHNS, CDR2 SASEGT. The length of the CDR3 is 14 residues. Trimming took off 4 bases at V and 4 bases at J, with 11 bases between the two ends. The CDR3 sequence: CASSGSGIYNEQFF. Here the CDR3 DNA reads TGTGCCAGCAGTGGCAGCGGAATTTACAATGAGCAGTTCTTC.

The CDR3 DNA reads as TGTGCCAGCTCACGGAGAGCATCGACTAGCGGGAGAGACAATGAGCAGTTCTTC. Translated: CASSRRASTSGRDNEQFF. This chain joins TRBV18 and TRBJ2-1, with 12 nucleotides matching TRBD2. J lost 5 bases, V lost 4 bases, and 12 bases had no gene match. This CDR3 is built from 18 residues. CDR1 KGHSH and CDR2 LQKENI come from the germline V gene.

Notes on this clone: A single base is all that separates this from a far larger clone, so a read error is likely. The V gene is TRBV30, the J gene TRBJ1-5; D is ambiguous. Germline V gives CDR1 GTSNPN, CDR2 SVGIG (reference sequence). CDR3 size: 12 residues. The CDR3 nucleotides are TGTGCCCGGAGTGGCTCGGGTCAGCCCCAGCATTTT. It translates to CARSGSGQPQHF.

The gene calls are TRBV5-1 and TRBJ2-7, with 7 bases aligning to TRBD1. CDR1 and CDR2 from the germline V gene are SGHRS and YFSETQ. CDR3 length equals 12 residues. V lost 6 bases and J lost 5; bases outside the gene matches: 5. The CDR3 sequence is CASNLQGNEQYF. CDR3 sequence (DNA): TGCGCCAGCAATTTACAGGGGAACGAGCAGTACTTC.

The chain links TRBV5-1 to TRBJ2-7; maybe TRBD1 (7 bases). The V and J ends lost 4 bases and 0 bases respectively, with 14 bases between them. The length of the CDR3 is 15 residues. Germline CDR1 reads SGHRS; CDR2 reads YFSETQ. CDR3 loop: CASSRGTASSYEQYF. The CDR3 DNA sequence: TGCGCCAGCAGCCGCGGGACAGCCAGCTCCTACGAGCAGTACTTC.

J is TRBJ2-7 and V is TRBV5-1, with a weak D call TRBD1 (5 bases). CDR3 length: 14 amino acids. Germline values: CDR1 SGHRS, CDR2 YFSETQ. V lost 1 base and J lost 2, with 10 bases in between. CDR3 protein: CASSLSTVPYEQYF. CDR3 DNA sequence: TGCGCCAGCAGCTTGTCGACAGTCCCCTACGAGCAGTACTTC. The complete variable domain, with remaining parts taken from reference TRBV5-1 and TRBJ2-7, reads KAGVTQTPRYLIKTRGQQVTLSCSPISGHRSVSWYQQTPGQGLQFLFEYFSETQRNKGNFPGRFSGRQFSNSRSEMNVSTLELGDSALYLCASSLSTVPYEQYFGPGTRLTVT.